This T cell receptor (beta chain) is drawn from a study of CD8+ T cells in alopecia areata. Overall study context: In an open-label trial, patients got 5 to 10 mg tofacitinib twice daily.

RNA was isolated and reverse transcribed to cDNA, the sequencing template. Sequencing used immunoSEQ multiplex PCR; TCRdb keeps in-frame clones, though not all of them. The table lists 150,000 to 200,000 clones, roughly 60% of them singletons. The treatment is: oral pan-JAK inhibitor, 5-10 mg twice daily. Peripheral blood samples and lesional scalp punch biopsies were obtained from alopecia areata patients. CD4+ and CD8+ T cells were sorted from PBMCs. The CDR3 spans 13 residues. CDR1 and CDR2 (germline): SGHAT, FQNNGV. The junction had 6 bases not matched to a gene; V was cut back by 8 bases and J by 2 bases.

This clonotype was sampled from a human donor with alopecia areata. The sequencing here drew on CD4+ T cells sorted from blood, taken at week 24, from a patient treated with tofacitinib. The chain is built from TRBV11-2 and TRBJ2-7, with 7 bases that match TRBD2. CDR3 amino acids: CASQRGVTYEQYF. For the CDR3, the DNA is TGTGCCAGCCAACGGGGGGTTACCTACGAGCAGTACTTC.